These 27 T cell receptor beta chains were sequenced from one sample in a study of cytomegalovirus exposure and HLA in healthy donors. Primers: 60 Vbeta forward and 13 Jbeta reverse. The table came from immunoSEQ multiplex PCR; TCRdb's copy has only in-frame clones and leaves some out. The profile shows fewer than 250,000 clones, over 70% of them singletons. Sequenced sample: PBMCs. All receptors derive from a man in his thirties or forties in good health and CMV-seronegative.

The chain recombines TRBV5-4 with TRBJ1-1; 8 nucleotides line up with TRBD1. The CDR3 length is 15 residues. CDR1 and CDR2 (germline): SGHNT, YYREEE (reference sequence). Trimming took 0 bases from V and 1 from J; bases not matched to a gene: 2. Here the CDR3 reads CASSLGGQGNTEAFF. The CDR3 DNA reads as TGTGCCAGCAGCTTGGGTGGACAGGGGAACACTGAAGCTTTCTTT.

This clone was found a few times. The CDR3 nucleotides are TGTGCCAGCAGCTCCAGCTCCTACAATGAGCAGTTCTTC. Amino acid sequence: CASSSSSYNEQFF. The chain is built from TRBV13 and TRBJ2-1; D unresolved. Germline V gene lookup returns CDR1 PRHDT and CDR2 FYEKMQ (reference sequence). V was pared by 4 bases and J by 0 bases, with 4 bases between. The CDR3 is made up of 13 amino acids.

The rearrangement uses TRBV5-6 and TRBJ2-3; possibly TRBD2 for D (5 bases). The CDR3 is made up of 16 amino acids. CDR1 and CDR2 (germline): SGHDT, YYEEEE. The V and J ends lost 2 bases and 0 bases respectively, with 13 bases between them. The CDR3: CASSFFVSGSTDTQYF. The DNA for the CDR3 is TGTGCCAGCAGCTTTTTCGTATCGGGAAGCACAGATACGCAGTATTTT.

This clone was found a few times. The rearrangement joins TRBV10-3 to TRBJ2-7; D uncertain. The germline CDR1 and CDR2 sequences are ENHRY and SYGVKD. Between the trimmed V and J ends, which lost 2 bases and 5 bases, there was a span of 7 bases. CDR3 size: 12 residues. Here the CDR3 DNA reads TGTGCCATCAGTGAGAGCCGGGACGAGCAGTACTTC. Translation: CAISESRDEQYF.

This chain uses TRBV10-3 with TRBJ2-4; 9 bases map to TRBD2. With V trimmed by 3 bases and J by 1 base, 13 bases remained unmatched. CDR3 length equals 19 residues. CDR1 ENHRY and CDR2 SYGVKD come from the germline V gene. CDR3 nucleotide sequence: TGTGCCATCAGTGATCCGGGAGGAGGTAGCGGGAGTGCCAAAAACATTCAGTACTTC. Translation: CAISDPGGGSGSAKNIQYF.

The rearrangement links TRBV5-6 to TRBJ2-7; D not resolved. Trimming cost V 0 bases and J 4 bases, with 11 bases left between them. Per germline, CDR1 SGHDT and CDR2 YYEEEE. This CDR3 has 14 amino acids. The CDR3 reads CASSLDSFRYEQYF. The CDR3 coding sequence is TGTGCCAGCAGCTTGGATTCGTTCCGGTACGAGCAGTACTTC.

The chain employs TRBV5-1 and TRBJ1-5; D not resolved. CDR3 length equals 11 residues. The germline gives CDR1 SGHRS, CDR2 YFSETQ. Trimming cost V 2 bases and J 9 bases, with 6 bases left between them. The CDR3 nucleotides read TGCGCCAGCAGCTTTTGCAGGCCCCAGCATTTT. It yields the protein CASSFCRPQHF.

V is TRBV6-5 and J is TRBJ2-2; D possibly corresponds to TRBD1 (6 bases). Trimming took 8 bases from V and 4 from J, leaving 14 bases between them. Germline assignment: CDR1 MNHEY and CDR2 SVGAGI. This CDR3 is 14 amino acids long. The CDR3 nucleotides are TGTGCCAGCGGGAAGACAGGTTTCACCGGGGAGCTGTTTTTT. Its translation is CASGKTGFTGELFF.

This rearrangement joins TRBV18 to TRBJ2-2, with TRBD1 as a possible D gene (6 bases). With 5 bases removed from V and 3 bases from J, the gap between germline ends came to 16 bases. Germline V gene data show CDR1 as KGHSH and CDR2 as LQKENI. The CDR3 covers 16 residues. The DNA for the CDR3 is TGTGCCAGCTCAAACACCCGGACAGACTACACCGGGGAGCTGTTTTTT. As protein: CASSNTRTDYTGELFF. Supplemented by reference TRBV18 and TRBJ2-2, the full variable domain reads NAGVMQNPRHLVRRRGQEARLRCSPMKGHSHVYWYRQLPEEGLKFMVYLQKENIIDESGMPKERFSAEFPKEGPSILRIQQVVRGDSAAYFCASSNTRTDYTGELFFGEGSRLTVL.

The chain uses TRBV4-2 and TRBJ2-7; the match to TRBD1 covers 7 bases. Germline CDR1 and CDR2: LGHNA and YNFKEQ. This CDR3 region has 18 residues. The V segment lost 0 bases and the J segment 0 bases; nucleotides outside the gene matches: 11. The CDR3 spells CASSQDFSGSGGSYEQYF. For the CDR3, the DNA is TGTGCCAGCAGCCAAGATTTTTCGGGGTCAGGGGGCTCCTACGAGCAGTACTTC.

The CDR3 loop reads CAWSSPRTGGGEQYF. Written as DNA, the CDR3 is TGTGCCTGGAGTTCCCCCCGGACAGGGGGCGGGGAGCAGTACTTC. The chain joins TRBV30 to TRBJ2-7, with 11 bases matching TRBD1. After removal of 2 bases from V and 7 bases from J, the junction contained 10 bases not matched to a gene. The CDR3 contains 15 residues. Germline loops: CDR1 GTSNPN, CDR2 SVGIG (reference sequence).

The V gene is TRBV28, the J gene TRBJ2-7; 7 bases are shared with TRBD2. The CDR3 loop spans 15 amino acids. Trimming removed 4 bases from V and 6 bases from J; junction bases left unmatched: 12. Per germline, CDR1 MDHEN and CDR2 SYDVKM. CDR3 loop: CASSSSGTKYREQYF. The CDR3 nucleotides read TGTGCCAGCAGTTCTTCCGGGACTAAGTATCGCGAGCAGTACTTC.

This clone was detected a few times. The gene calls are TRBV18 and TRBJ1-2, with TRBD1 as a possible D gene (5 bases). The CDR3 sequence is 14 residues long. Germline lookup yields CDR1 KGHSH and CDR2 LQKENI. V was shortened by 2 bases and J by 4 bases, with 11 bases between the two germline ends. Here the CDR3 reads CASSPSLDSYGYTF. The CDR3 DNA follows: TGTGCCAGCTCACCATCACTCGACAGCTATGGCTACACCTTC.

The CDR3 DNA sequence: TGTGCCATCAGTGGAGGAACTGAAGCTTTCTTT. It yields the protein CAISGGTEAFF. The rearrangement joins TRBV10-3 to TRBJ1-1; D unresolved. V lost 4 bases, J lost 5 bases, and 5 bases lay in between. CDR3 length: 11 residues. CDR1 is ENHRY and CDR2 is SYGVKD in the germline V gene.

There are a few counts of this clone. This rearrangement joins TRBV28 to TRBJ2-7, with TRBD2 identical over 9 bases. The J segment lost 2 bases and the V segment lost 8 bases, leaving 4 bases of the junction unmatched. The CDR3 extends over 13 amino acids. Germline CDR1 MDHEN, CDR2 SYDVKM. CDR3 region: CASFSGSPYEQYF. The DNA for the CDR3 is TGTGCCAGCTTTAGCGGGAGCCCCTACGAGCAGTACTTC.

The rearrangement joins TRBV7-2 to TRBJ1-2, with 8 bases identical to TRBD1. Trimming at V came to 4 bases and at J to 8 bases, leaving 6 bases not matched to a gene. The CDR3 runs 13 residues. Germline V gives CDR1 SGHTA, CDR2 FQGNSA. CDR3 bases: TGTGCCAGCAGCTCCCAGGGGGCGGGAGGCTACACCTTC. It is translated as CASSSQGAGGYTF.

The CDR3 is CASSSSSGRVFF. CDR3 coding DNA: TGTGCCAGCAGTTCTAGTAGCGGGAGGGTATTCTTC. The J gene is TRBJ2-1, the V gene TRBV6-5, with 11 bases fitting TRBD2. V lost 4 bases and J lost 16; bases outside the gene matches: 6. The germline V gene has CDR1 MNHEY and CDR2 SVGAGI. The CDR3 length is 12 residues.

V and J are TRBV2 and TRBJ1-6; D gene uncertain. The V gene lost 6 bases and the J gene lost 7 bases, with 16 bases spanning the gap. CDR1 is SNHLY and CDR2 is FYNNEI in the germline V gene. The CDR3 length is 15 residues. For the CDR3, the DNA is TGTGCCAGCAGACGGCCGGGTGCCCCCAATTCACCCCTCCACTTT. Protein: CASRRPGAPNSPLHF.

J is TRBJ2-7 and V is TRBV7-9, with D tentatively TRBD1 (6 bases). The CDR3 extends over 15 amino acids. Trimming took off 4 bases at V and 6 bases at J, with 19 bases between the two ends. Germline V gives CDR1 SEHNR, CDR2 FQNEAQ (reference sequence). The CDR3 is CASSSTGPLTGEQYF. The CDR3 DNA follows: TGTGCCAGCAGCTCAACAGGGCCCTTAACGGGCGAGCAGTACTTC.

This CDR3 is CSAIPLYEQYF. DNA of the CDR3: TGCAGTGCTATCCCCCTTTACGAGCAGTACTTC. V and J are TRBV20-1 and TRBJ2-5; no definite D call. Near its end, the DNA agrees better with TRBJ2-7, so the J call may be wrong. This CDR3 is built from 11 residues. CDR1 is DFQATT and CDR2 is SNEGSKA in the germline V gene (reference sequence).

The chain couples TRBV5-1 to TRBJ2-7, with 9 positions matching TRBD2. V shed 3 bases and J 4 bases; nucleotides not matched to a gene: 8. This CDR3 contains 15 residues. CDR1 and CDR2 from the germline V gene are SGHRS and YFSETQ. CDR3 residues: CASSSDGLATYEQYF. CDR3 coding DNA: TGCGCCAGCAGCTCAGATGGACTAGCGACATACGAGCAGTACTTC. Full variable domain (remainder filled in from reference TRBV5-1 and TRBJ2-7): KAGVTQTPRYLIKTRGQQVTLSCSPISGHRSVSWYQQTPGQGLQFLFEYFSETQRNKGNFPGRFSGRQFSNSRSEMNVSTLELGDSALYLCASSSDGLATYEQYFGPGTRLTVT.

CDR3 coding DNA: TGTGCCAGCGGCTTCTCAACAACTAATGAAAAACTGTTTTTT. Protein sequence: CASGFSTTNEKLFF. The rearrangement uses TRBV27 and TRBJ1-4; D is uncertain. Trimming left V 8 bases short and J 0 bases short, with 10 bases between. This CDR3 contains 14 residues. Per germline, CDR1 MNHEY and CDR2 SMNVEV (reference sequence).

V usage is TRBV25-1 and J usage is TRBJ2-5; 8 positions agree with TRBD1. The J call could be wrong; TRBJ2-7 is a better fit for the DNA end. CDR1 and CDR2 (germline): MGHDK, SYGVNS. The CDR3 covers 14 residues. CDR3 region: CASSESRGLDEQYF. The CDR3 DNA is TGTGCCAGCAGTGAATCCAGGGGGCTCGACGAGCAGTACTTC.

The chain is built from TRBV30 and TRBJ1-1; D is ambiguous. The CDR3 is 13 amino acids. Germline CDR1 GTSNPN, CDR2 SVGIG (reference sequence). The V end was cut by 3 bases, the J end by 3 bases, with 11 bases between. This CDR3 is CAWSLQRDTEAFF. As DNA, the CDR3 is TGTGCCTGGAGCCTACAGCGGGACACTGAAGCTTTCTTT.

The rearrangement uses TRBV21-1 and TRBJ1-6. TRBV21-1 is a pseudogene locus. The CDR3 covers 16 residues. This CDR3 is CASSKAPSSYNSPLHF. CDR3 DNA: TGTGCCAGCAGCAAAGCACCGAGCTCCTATAATTCACCCCTCCACTTT.

The rearrangement uses TRBV5-1 and TRBJ1-5, with TRBD1 as a possible D gene (5 bases). Germline-derived CDR1 and CDR2 are SGHRS and YFSETQ. This CDR3 region has 13 residues. The V end lost 4 bases, the J end lost 6 bases, and 11 bases lay between the germline ends. CDR3 DNA: TGCGCCAGCAGCAACGCGGGGGGTCAGCCCCAGCATTTT. Translating it yields CASSNAGGQPQHF.

A remark on this clone: A junction end diverges from the germline sequence, so it may reflect a read error. V gene TRBV4-1 combines with J gene TRBJ2-7; no clear D gene. The CDR3 is 18 amino acids. Germline loops: CDR1 MGHRA, CDR2 YSYEKL. CDR3 DNA: TGCGCCAGCAGCCAAGAAATCGGTCTGCTAATTACCTCCTCCGAGCAGTACTTC. Protein sequence: CASSQEIGLLITSSEQYF.